This TCR beta chain was sequenced during a study of spatial heterogeneity in lung cancer. Study-level results: Counts of expanded alpha and beta TCRs within tumors tracked the tumor nonsynonymous mutation count.

As to time point: sample taken at primary tumor resection. To note about this clonotype: What it binds is not known.

Each CDR3 protein is one row after TCRdb ran MiXCR on the 5' RACE reads. The sample includes nearly 15,000 distinct CDR3 sequences, around 6.6% of them seen just once. Trimming removed 3 bases from V and 4 bases from J; junction bases left unmatched: 10. The germline V gene encodes CDR1 DFQATT and CDR2 SNEGSKA (reference sequence). The CDR3 has 17 amino acids. This sequence originates from a male donor with early-stage non-small cell lung cancer. The chain links TRBV20-1 to TRBJ2-1; 12 bases align to TRBD1. The specimen comprised lung tumor tissue, sampled at surgery. The CDR3 sequence is CSARGGQGARFYNEQFF. CDR3 bases: TGCAGTGCTAGGGGGGGACAGGGGGCGAGATTTTACAATGAGCAGTTCTTC.